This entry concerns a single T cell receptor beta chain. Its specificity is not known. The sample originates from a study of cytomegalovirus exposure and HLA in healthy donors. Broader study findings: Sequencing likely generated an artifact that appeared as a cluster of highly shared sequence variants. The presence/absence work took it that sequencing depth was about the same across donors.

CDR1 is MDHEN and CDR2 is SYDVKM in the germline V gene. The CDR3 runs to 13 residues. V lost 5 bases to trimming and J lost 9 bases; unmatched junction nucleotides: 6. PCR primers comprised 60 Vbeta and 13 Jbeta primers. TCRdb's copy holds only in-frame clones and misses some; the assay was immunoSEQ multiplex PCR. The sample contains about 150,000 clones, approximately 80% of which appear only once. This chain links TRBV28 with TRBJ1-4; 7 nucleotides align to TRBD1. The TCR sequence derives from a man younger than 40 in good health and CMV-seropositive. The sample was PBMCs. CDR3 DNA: TGTGCCAGCAGTAGACAGGGATCGAAAAAACTGTTTTTT. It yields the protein CASSRQGSKKLFF.